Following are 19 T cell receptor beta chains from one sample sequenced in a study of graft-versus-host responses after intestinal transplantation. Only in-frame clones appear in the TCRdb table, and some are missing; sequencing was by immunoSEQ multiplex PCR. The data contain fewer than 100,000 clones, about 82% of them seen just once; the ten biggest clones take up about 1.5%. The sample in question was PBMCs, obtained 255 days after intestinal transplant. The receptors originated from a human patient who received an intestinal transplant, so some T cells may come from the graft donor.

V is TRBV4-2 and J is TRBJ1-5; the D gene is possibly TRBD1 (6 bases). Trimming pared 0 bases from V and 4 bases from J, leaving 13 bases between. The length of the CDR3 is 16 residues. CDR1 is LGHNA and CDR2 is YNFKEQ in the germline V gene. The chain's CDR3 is CASSQEGGQLNQPQHF. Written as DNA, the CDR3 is TGTGCCAGCAGCCAAGAGGGCGGACAGTTAAATCAGCCCCAGCATTTT.

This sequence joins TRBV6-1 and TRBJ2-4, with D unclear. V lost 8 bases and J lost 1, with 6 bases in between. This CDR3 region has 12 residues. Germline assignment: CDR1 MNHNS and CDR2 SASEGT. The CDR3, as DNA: TGTGCCAGCTCCCCGGCCAAAAACATTCAGTACTTC. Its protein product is CASSPAKNIQYF.

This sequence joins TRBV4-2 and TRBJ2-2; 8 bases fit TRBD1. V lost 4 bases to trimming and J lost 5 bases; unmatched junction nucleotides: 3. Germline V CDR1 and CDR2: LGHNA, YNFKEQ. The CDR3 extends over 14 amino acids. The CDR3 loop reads CASSRDRLTGELFF. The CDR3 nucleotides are TGTGCCAGCAGCCGGGACAGGTTGACCGGGGAGCTGTTTTTT.

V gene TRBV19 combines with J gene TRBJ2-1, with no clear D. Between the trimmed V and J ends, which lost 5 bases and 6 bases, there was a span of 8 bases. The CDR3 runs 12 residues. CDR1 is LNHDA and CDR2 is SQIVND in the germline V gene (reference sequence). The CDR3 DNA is TGTGCCAGTAGTGCAAACCGCAATGAGCAGTTCTTC. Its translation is CASSANRNEQFF.

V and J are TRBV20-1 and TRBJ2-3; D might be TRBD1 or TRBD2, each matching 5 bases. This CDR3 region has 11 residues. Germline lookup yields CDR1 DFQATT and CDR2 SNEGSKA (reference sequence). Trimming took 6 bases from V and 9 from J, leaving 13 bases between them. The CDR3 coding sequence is TGCAGTGCGAGGGACCTCGGGACGCAGTATTTT. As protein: CSARDLGTQYF.

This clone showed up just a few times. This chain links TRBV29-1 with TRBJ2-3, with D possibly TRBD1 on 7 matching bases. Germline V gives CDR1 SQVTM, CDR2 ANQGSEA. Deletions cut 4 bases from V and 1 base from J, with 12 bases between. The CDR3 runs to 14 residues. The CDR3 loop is CSVVGGQGTDTQYF. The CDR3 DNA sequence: TGCAGCGTTGTGGGAGGACAGGGCACAGATACGCAGTATTTT.

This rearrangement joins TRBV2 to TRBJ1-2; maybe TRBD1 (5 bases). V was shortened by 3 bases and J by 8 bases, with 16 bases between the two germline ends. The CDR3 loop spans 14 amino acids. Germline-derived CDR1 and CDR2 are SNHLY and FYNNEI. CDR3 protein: CASSDQGSPPGYTF. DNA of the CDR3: TGTGCCAGCAGTGACCAGGGCTCCCCTCCCGGCTACACCTTC.

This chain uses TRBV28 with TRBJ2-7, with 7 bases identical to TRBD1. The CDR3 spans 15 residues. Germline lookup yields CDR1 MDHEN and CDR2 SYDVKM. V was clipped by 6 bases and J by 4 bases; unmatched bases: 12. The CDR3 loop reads CASSPDRDGWYEQYF. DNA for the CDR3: TGTGCCAGCAGCCCCGACAGGGACGGATGGTACGAGCAGTACTTC.

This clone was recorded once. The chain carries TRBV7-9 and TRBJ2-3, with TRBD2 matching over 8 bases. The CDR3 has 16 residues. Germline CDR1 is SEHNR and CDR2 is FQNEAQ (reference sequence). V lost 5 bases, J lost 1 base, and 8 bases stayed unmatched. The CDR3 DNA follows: TGTGCCAGCAGCCTTTTAGCGGGACTAGGCACAGATACGCAGTATTTT. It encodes CASSLLAGLGTDTQYF.

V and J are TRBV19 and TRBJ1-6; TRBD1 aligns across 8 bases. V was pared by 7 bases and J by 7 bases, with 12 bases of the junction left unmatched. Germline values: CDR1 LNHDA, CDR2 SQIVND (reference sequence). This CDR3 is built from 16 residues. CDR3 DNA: TGTGCCAGTACCCTAAAGACAGGGGCCTTCAATTCACCCCTCCACTTT. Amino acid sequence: CASTLKTGAFNSPLHF.

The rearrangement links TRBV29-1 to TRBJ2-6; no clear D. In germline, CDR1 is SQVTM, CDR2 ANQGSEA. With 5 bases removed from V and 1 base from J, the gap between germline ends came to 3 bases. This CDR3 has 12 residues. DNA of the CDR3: TGCAGCGTTTTTTCTGGGGCCAACGTCCTGACTTTC. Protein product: CSVFSGANVLTF. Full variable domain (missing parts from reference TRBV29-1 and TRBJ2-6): SAVISQKPSRDICQRGTSLTIQCQVDSQVTMMFWYRQQPGQSLTLIATANQGSEATYESGFVIDKFPISRPNLTFSTLTVSNMSPEDSSIYLCSVFSGANVLTFGAGSRLTVL.

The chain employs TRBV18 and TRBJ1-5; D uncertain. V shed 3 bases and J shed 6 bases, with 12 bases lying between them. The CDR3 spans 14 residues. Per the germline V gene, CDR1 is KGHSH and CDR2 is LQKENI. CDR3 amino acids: CASSPAGGIQPQHF. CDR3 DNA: TGTGCCAGCTCACCCGCGGGTGGCATTCAGCCCCAGCATTTT.

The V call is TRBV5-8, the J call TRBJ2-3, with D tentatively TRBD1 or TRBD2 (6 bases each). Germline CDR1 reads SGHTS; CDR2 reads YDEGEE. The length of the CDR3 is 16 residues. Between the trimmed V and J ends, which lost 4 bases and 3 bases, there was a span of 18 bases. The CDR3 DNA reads TGTGCCAGCAGCCCTAAGGGGGGCATACAAACAGATACGCAGTATTTT. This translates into CASSPKGGIQTDTQYF. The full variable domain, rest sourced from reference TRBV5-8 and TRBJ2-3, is EAGVTQSPTHLIKTRGQQATLRCSPISGHTSVYWYQQALGLGLQFLLWYDEGEERNRGNFPPRFSGRQFPNYSSELNVNALELEDSALYLCASSPKGGIQTDTQYFGPGTRLTVL.

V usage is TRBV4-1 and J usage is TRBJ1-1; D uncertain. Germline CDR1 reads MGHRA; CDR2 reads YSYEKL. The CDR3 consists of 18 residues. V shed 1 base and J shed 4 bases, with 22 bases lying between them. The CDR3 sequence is CASSQVLSLTGMGTEAFF. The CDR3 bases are TGCGCCAGCAGCCAAGTTCTCAGCCTGACTGGGATGGGCACTGAAGCTTTCTTT.

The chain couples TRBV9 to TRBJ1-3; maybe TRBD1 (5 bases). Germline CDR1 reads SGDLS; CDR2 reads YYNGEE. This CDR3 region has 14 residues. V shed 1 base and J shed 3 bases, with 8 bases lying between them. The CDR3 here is CASSVQGGGNTIYF. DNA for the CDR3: TGTGCCAGCAGCGTACAGGGAGGTGGAAACACCATATATTTT.

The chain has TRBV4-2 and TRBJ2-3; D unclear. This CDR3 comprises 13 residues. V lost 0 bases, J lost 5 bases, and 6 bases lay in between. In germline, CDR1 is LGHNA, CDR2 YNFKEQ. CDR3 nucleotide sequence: TGTGCCAGCAGCCAAGATATTGGAGATACGCAGTATTTT. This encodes CASSQDIGDTQYF.

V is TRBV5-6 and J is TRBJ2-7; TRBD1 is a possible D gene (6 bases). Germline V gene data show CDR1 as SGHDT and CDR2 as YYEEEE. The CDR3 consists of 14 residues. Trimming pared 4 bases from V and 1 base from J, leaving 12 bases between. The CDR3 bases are TGTGCCAGCAGCCAAGGTACAGGGTCCTACGAGCAGTACTTC. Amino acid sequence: CASSQGTGSYEQYF.

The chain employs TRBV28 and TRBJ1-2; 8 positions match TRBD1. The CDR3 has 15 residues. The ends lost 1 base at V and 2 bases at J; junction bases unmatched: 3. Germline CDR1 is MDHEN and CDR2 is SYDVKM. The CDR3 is CASSLSGTGNYGYTF. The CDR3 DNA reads TGTGCCAGCAGTTTATCGGGGACAGGAAACTATGGCTACACCTTC.

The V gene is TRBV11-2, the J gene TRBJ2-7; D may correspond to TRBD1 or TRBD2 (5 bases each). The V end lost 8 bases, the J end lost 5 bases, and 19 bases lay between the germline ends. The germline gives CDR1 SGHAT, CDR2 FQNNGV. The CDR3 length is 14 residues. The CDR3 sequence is CASEGEGLRNEQYF. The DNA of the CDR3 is TGTGCCAGCGAAGGAGAGGGGTTGAGAAACGAGCAGTACTTC.